One T cell receptor beta chain is described in this entry. This clonotype was seen a few times. Its cognate antigen has yet to be identified. Per-base qualities were not stored, and no clone one base away is much larger. Library creation used 5' RACE. For sequencing, an Illumina HiSeq 2500 was employed. A second roughly 6 to 11 cycle PCR used a sample-barcoded 5' primer and a J-beta primer mix. Each TCR beta cDNA molecule received a unique molecular identifier from a template-switch 5' adaptor carrying 12 random nucleotides. Each sample yielded at least 3 million CDR3-containing paired-end reads. First-strand cDNA was synthesized from all RNA with the Mint cDNA synthesis kit, primed by a TRBC-specific oligonucleotide. Following uracil-DNA glycosylase treatment, all cDNA underwent a first 18-cycle PCR with the universal primers M1SS and BC2_uni_R. In the original analysis: For normalization, 1 million high-quality reads, each with a distinct molecular identifier, were randomly selected from each sample. Reads sharing molecular identifiers were discarded rather than binned into consensus sequences. MiTCR, run with a Q25 quality threshold and the strictest error-elimination algorithm, handled CDR3 identification, clonotype clustering and error correction. A nonparametric unseen species model using Euler transformation provided a lower-bound estimate of total TCR beta diversity. TCRdb redid the processing of the public reads, applying fastp at Q25 and MiXCR, and retained in-frame beta chains. When rows share a CDR3 protein, they turn into one entry using the most common DNA and genes. These V and J calls derive from TCRdb rather than the authors' analysis. Recorded for this sample are 1.5 million to 2 million distinct CDR3 sequences; approximately 28% of them occurred a single time. About 8% of the sample goes to the ten largest clones.

These data are taken from a study of blood T cells in healthy people across ages (dated by TCRdb to about 2015). Study-wide context: In model experiments, roughly one uniquely barcoded TCR beta cDNA molecule per two T cells was captured by template switching. To track age-related changes in TCR beta repertoire diversity, the study relied on deep sequencing normalized with unique cDNA molecular identifiers. The donors were divided into four age groups: young (average about 16 years), middle-aged (about 39), aged (roughly 60) and long-lived (roughly 88). To avoid experimental bias, donors of different ages were randomly spread across the sequencing lanes. For two donors (one aged 18 to 29 and one aged 80 or older), the study analyzed two additional independent replicas of 1 million unique cDNA reads from the same blood draw. Broad study findings and their caveats: Since profiling was done on bulk unsorted PBMCs, naive and antigen-experienced compartments could not be conclusively compared. A strong correlation was found between observed TCR beta diversity and the percentage of naive T cells measured by flow cytometry. The long-lived group showed more naive CD4+ T cells, fewer expanded clones and increased TCR diversity than the aged group, suggesting age selection. Because the CMV infection status of the donors was unknown, age-related changes in expanded clonotypes may potentially have been confounded. Estimates of total diversity from one million sequenced T cells were regarded as lower bounds and underestimates. Observed TCR beta diversity per million T cells fell roughly linearly with age, and a significant reduction was already apparent by age about 36.

V is cut back by 8 bases and J by 12 bases, with 19 bases in the junction unmatched. CDR1 and CDR2 are drawn from the germline V gene: SGHTA, FQGNSA. The CDR3 sequence holds 16 residues, the cysteine and phenylalanine included. The CDR3 DNA has 48 bases and is translated from base 1. Donors were approximately 42 systemically healthy Caucasian individuals from Russia aged roughly 6 to 90 years. Each donor gave around 9 milliliters of peripheral blood, collected into EDTA-treated Vacutainer tubes. Ficoll-Paque density-gradient centrifugation was used to isolate PBMCs, with at least 6.5 million per sample. Total RNA, at least 6 micrograms per sample, was extracted from PBMCs with Trizol reagent. The percentages of naive CD45RAhigh/CD27high T cells were determined by flow cytometry on a PBMC aliquot from every donor.

The sequenced sample consisted of blood. This receptor was identified in a woman in her thirties in good health. The sequence is built from TRBV7-2 and TRBJ2-7, with 13 bases in between that match TRBD2. The CDR3: CASLSVLAGGRGKRYF. The DNA is TGTGCCAGCTTGTCCGTACTAGCGGGAGGGCGCGGAAAGCGGTACTTC.